The next 16 T cell receptor beta chains were all read from a single sample in a study of blood T cell repertoires in COVID-19. TCRdb's copy holds only in-frame clones and misses some; the assay was immunoSEQ multiplex PCR. This table has 190,000 or so clones, around 80% appearing once. The specimen was peripheral blood. These receptor sequences come from a human donor with acute or convalescent COVID-19. The donor label of this sample is uncertain.

This sequence joins TRBV7-2 and TRBJ2-3; TRBD2 agrees at 9 bases. The CDR3 runs to 15 residues. Losses at the gene ends were 1 base for V and 5 bases for J; bases not matched to a gene: 4. In germline, CDR1 is SGHTA, CDR2 FQGNSA. The CDR3 DNA reads TGTGCCAGCAGCTTAGGTAGCGGGAGCGGAGATACGCAGTATTTT. Translation gives CASSLGSGSGDTQYF.

This clone was seen only once. CDR3 protein: CASSVGGRSRNEQFF. The CDR3 nucleotides are TGTGCCAGCAGCGTCGGCGGGAGGTCGAGGAATGAGCAGTTCTTC. The rearrangement joins TRBV9 to TRBJ2-1; 8 positions match TRBD2. The CDR3 sequence is 15 residues long. Per germline, CDR1 SGDLS and CDR2 YYNGEE. The V segment lost 2 bases and the J segment 7 bases; nucleotides outside the gene matches: 8.

V usage is TRBV10-1 and J usage is TRBJ2-7; D perhaps matches TRBD1 (5 bases). CDR1 and CDR2 (germline): WNHNN, SYGVQD (reference sequence). Deletions cut 5 bases from V and 3 bases from J, with 17 bases between. The CDR3 has 15 residues. DNA of the CDR3: TGCGCCAGCAGTAAGGGGTCTGACTCGGGCTACGAGCAGTACTTC. As protein: CASSKGSDSGYEQYF.

V is TRBV30 and J is TRBJ1-5; D might be TRBD1 (5 bases). CDR3 length: 13 amino acids. Trimming left V 3 bases short and J 6 bases short, with 12 bases between. The germline gives CDR1 GTSNPN, CDR2 SVGIG (reference sequence). Here the CDR3 reads CAWSTREGQPQHF. In nucleotides, the CDR3 is TGTGCCTGGAGCACCAGGGAAGGTCAGCCCCAGCATTTT.

Comment on this clone: Other nucleotide sequences in the sample specify the same CDR3. This sequence joins TRBV18 and TRBJ1-1; 10 bases fit TRBD1. Germline values: CDR1 KGHSH, CDR2 LQKENI. This CDR3 region has 16 residues. The V and J ends lost 1 base and 2 bases, in that order; junction bases with no gene match: 4. The DNA of the CDR3 is TGTGCCAGCTCACCACTAGGGACAGGGGCCAACACTGAAGCTTTCTTT. Protein product: CASSPLGTGANTEAFF.

This chain joins TRBV27 and TRBJ2-1; 12 bases map to TRBD2. The CDR3 sequence is 16 residues long. Germline V gives CDR1 MNHEY, CDR2 SMNVEV (reference sequence). With V trimmed by 2 bases and J by 6 bases, 5 bases remained unmatched. Here the CDR3 reads CASSLVLAGGSNEQFF. The CDR3 DNA sequence: TGTGCCAGCAGTTTAGTACTAGCGGGAGGATCCAATGAGCAGTTCTTC.

This clone has a single count. V gene TRBV18 combines with J gene TRBJ2-7, with 9 bases that match TRBD1. V was pared by 4 bases and J by 0 bases, with 19 bases of the junction left unmatched. CDR1 KGHSH and CDR2 LQKENI come from the germline V gene. The CDR3 is made up of 20 amino acids. CDR3 coding DNA: TGTGCCAGCTCACGACTACCGGGACAGGGCATGGCAGGTAGCTCCTACGAGCAGTACTTC. Amino acids: CASSRLPGQGMAGSSYEQYF.

The V and J genes are TRBV10-3 and TRBJ1-6; TRBD1 agrees at 9 bases. After removal of 10 bases from V and 6 bases from J, the junction contained 10 bases not matched to a gene. Germline V gene sequence: CDR1 ENHRY, CDR2 SYGVKD. This CDR3 region has 15 residues. The CDR3: CATRLGQGFNSPLHF. CDR3 bases: TGTGCCACCAGGCTGGGACAGGGTTTTAATTCACCCCTCCACTTT.

The genes are TRBV4-1 and TRBJ1-5; D might be TRBD1 (5 bases). The CDR3 spans 15 residues. The V and J ends lost 2 bases and 7 bases respectively, with 15 bases between them. Per germline, CDR1 MGHRA and CDR2 YSYEKL. The CDR3 DNA sequence: TGCGCCAGCAGCCAATCAAGGGGCGGCGGACAGCCCCAGCATTTT. Translation: CASSQSRGGGQPQHF.

The V call is TRBV28, the J call TRBJ2-7, with 8 bases identical to TRBD1. Trimming took 4 bases from V and 1 from J; bases not matched to a gene: 3. The CDR3 loop spans 14 amino acids. Germline lookup yields CDR1 MDHEN and CDR2 SYDVKM. The CDR3 bases are TGTGCCAGCAGTTGGACAGGGAAGTCCTACGAGCAGTACTTC. Its translation: CASSWTGKSYEQYF.

This sequence joins TRBV5-4 and TRBJ2-5, with 7 bases matching TRBD2. Losses at the gene ends were 2 bases for V and 4 bases for J; bases not matched to a gene: 8. The CDR3 has 15 residues. Per the germline V gene, CDR1 is SGHNT and CDR2 is YYREEE (reference sequence). The CDR3, as DNA: TGTGCCAGCAGCTTAAGAGGGAGGGCCCCAGAGACCCAGTACTTC. Translation gives CASSLRGRAPETQYF.

V usage is TRBV9 and J usage is TRBJ2-5, with unresolved D. From germline, CDR1 is SGDLS and CDR2 YYNGEE. With 0 bases removed from V and 5 bases from J, the gap between germline ends came to 14 bases. This CDR3 is built from 15 residues. CDR3 in amino acids: CASSVAAGRMETQYF. The CDR3 nucleotides read TGTGCCAGCAGCGTAGCGGCCGGCAGGATGGAGACCCAGTACTTC.

The rearrangement joins TRBV6-6 to TRBJ2-7; TRBD2 aligns across 10 bases. Trimming at V came to 5 bases and at J to 7 bases, leaving 8 bases not matched to a gene. CDR1 is MNHNY and CDR2 is SVGAGI in the germline V gene (reference sequence). This CDR3 is 14 amino acids long. CDR3 in amino acids: CASSILAGAGEQYF. CDR3 bases: TGTGCCAGCAGTATCCTAGCGGGAGCGGGAGAGCAGTACTTC.

The rearrangement links TRBV4-2 to TRBJ2-2, with D unclear. This CDR3 has 13 residues. Per germline, CDR1 LGHNA and CDR2 YNFKEQ. V was pared by 1 base and J by 9 bases, with 9 bases between. CDR3 nucleotide sequence: TGTGCCAGCAGCCAAGTGGCCGCCCGGGAGCTGTTTTTT. This codes for CASSQVAARELFF.

The chain recombines TRBV3-1 (or the pseudogene TRBV3-2) with TRBJ2-5, with 8 bases identical to TRBD2. CDR1 is LGHDT and CDR2 is YNNKEL in the germline V gene (reference sequence). Losses at the gene ends were 4 bases for V and 5 bases for J; bases not matched to a gene: 6. CDR3 length equals 14 residues. The CDR3 bases are TGTGCCAGCAGCCGAGGGACTAGGTCGGAGACCCAGTACTTC. This translates into CASSRGTRSETQYF.

The rearrangement links TRBV29-1 to TRBJ2-1, with 7 bases fitting TRBD1. Germline-derived CDR1 and CDR2 are SQVTM and ANQGSEA. V gave up 4 bases and J gave up 5 bases; unmatched junction bases: 5. The CDR3 consists of 13 residues. The CDR3 sequence: CSVVQGVNNEQFF. CDR3 in DNA: TGCAGCGTTGTCCAGGGGGTAAACAATGAGCAGTTCTTC.